This T cell receptor (beta chain) is drawn from a study of T cells expressing NK-cell markers. Study at large: Sorted CD3+CD56+NKG2C+, CD3+CD56+NKG2C- and CD3+CD56-NKG2C+ T cells provided the TCR beta repertoires. Sequencing covered eight donors, seven HCMV-seropositive and one seronegative. Points from the study as a whole: Among a few donors, these clonotypes also ranked first in the CD3+CD56-NKG2C+ fraction.

For TCR beta, cDNA was produced by 5'RACE template switching with UMIs. Reprocessing the 5' RACE reads, TCRdb reports a single entry for every CDR3 protein and omits DNA. This sample's table reports almost 450,000 distinct CDR3 sequences. As concerns this clonotype: The target antigen is unknown.

CDR3 size: 15 residues. The germline V gene encodes CDR1 DFQATT and CDR2 SNEGSKA (reference sequence). What was sequenced was blood T cells: a sorted CD56 or NKG2C T cell subset, CD4+ or CD8+ T cells, or bulk PBMC T cells (not recorded which). The chain has TRBV20-1 and TRBJ1-2. This TCR derives from a woman aged 18 to 75 in good health. The CDR3 loop is CSASPKWEAFYGYTF.